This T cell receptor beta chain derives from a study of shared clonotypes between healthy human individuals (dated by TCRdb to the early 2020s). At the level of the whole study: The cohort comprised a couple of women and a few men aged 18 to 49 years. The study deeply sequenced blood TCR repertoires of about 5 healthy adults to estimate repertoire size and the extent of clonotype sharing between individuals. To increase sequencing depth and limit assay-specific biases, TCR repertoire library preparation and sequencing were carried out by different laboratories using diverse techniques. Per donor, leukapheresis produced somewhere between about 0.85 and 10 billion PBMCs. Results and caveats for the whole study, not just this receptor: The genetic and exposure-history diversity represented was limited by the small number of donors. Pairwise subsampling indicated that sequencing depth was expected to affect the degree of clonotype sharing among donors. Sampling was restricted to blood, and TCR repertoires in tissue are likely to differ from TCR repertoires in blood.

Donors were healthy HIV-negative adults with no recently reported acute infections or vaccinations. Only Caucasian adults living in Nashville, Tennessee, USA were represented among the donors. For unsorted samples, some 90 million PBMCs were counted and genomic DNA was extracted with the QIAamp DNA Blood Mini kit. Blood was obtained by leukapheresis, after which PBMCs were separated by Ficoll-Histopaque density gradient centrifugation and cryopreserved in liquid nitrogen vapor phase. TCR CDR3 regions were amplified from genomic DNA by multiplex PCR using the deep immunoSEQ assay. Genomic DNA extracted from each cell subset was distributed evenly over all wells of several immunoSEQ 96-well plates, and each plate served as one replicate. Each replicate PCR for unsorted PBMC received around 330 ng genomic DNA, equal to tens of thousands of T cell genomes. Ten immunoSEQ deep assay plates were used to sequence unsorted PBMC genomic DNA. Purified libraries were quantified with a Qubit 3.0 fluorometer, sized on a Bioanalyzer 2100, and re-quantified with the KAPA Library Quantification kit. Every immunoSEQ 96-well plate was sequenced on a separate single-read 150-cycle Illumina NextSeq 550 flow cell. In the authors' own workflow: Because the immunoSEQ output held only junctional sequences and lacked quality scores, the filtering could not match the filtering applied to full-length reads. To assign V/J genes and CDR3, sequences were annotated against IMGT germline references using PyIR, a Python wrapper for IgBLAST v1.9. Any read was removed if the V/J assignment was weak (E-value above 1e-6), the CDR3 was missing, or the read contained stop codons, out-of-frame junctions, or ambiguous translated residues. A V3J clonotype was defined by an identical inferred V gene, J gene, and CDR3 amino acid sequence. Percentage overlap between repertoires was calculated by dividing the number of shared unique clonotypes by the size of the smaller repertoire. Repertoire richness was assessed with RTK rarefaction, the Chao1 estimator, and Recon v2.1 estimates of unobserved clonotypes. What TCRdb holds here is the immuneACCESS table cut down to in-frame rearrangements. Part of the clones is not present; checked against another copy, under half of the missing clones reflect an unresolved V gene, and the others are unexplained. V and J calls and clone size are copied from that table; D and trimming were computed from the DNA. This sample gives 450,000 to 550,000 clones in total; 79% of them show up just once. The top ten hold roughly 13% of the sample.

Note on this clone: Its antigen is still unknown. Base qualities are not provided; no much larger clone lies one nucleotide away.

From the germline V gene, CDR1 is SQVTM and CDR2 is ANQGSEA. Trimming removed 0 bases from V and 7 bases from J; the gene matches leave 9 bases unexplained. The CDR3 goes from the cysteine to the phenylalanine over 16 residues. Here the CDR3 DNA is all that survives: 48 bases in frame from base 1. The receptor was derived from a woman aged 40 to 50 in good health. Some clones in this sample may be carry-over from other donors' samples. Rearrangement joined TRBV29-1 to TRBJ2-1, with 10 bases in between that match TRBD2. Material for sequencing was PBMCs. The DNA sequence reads TGCAGCGTTGAAGAAGGAGCGGGAGGGGGTAGGAATGAGCAGTTCTTC. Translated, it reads CSVEEGAGGGRNEQFF.